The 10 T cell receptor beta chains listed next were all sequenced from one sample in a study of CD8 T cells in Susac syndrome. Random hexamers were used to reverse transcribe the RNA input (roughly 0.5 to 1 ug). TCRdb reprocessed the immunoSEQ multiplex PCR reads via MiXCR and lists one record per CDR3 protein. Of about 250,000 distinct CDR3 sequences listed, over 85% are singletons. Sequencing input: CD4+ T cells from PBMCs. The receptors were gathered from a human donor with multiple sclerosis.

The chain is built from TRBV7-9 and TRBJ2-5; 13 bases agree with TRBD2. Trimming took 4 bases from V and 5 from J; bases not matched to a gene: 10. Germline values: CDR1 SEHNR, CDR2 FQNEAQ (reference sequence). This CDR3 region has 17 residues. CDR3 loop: CASSSRTSGGNSETQYF. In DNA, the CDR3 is TGTGCCAGCAGCTCCCGGACTAGCGGGGGAAATTCGGAGACCCAGTACTTC.

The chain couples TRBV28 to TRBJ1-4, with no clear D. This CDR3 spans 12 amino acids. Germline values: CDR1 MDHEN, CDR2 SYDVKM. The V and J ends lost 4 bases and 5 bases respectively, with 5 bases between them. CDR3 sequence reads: CASSSRNEKLFF. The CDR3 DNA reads TGTGCCAGCAGTTCCAGGAATGAAAAACTGTTTTTT.

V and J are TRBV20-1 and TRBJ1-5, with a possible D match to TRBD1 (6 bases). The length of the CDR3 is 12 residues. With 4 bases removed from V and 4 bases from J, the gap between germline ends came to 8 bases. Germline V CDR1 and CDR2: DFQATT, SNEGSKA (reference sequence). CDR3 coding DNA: TGCAGTGCTACGCAGGGGAATCAGCCCCAGCATTTT. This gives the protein CSATQGNQPQHF.

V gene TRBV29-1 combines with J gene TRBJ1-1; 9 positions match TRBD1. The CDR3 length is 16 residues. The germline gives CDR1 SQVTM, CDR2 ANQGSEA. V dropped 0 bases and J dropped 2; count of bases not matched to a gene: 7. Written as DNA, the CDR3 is TGCAGCGTTGAAGAGTTCGGGACAGGGATCAACACTGAAGCTTTCTTT. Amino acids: CSVEEFGTGINTEAFF.

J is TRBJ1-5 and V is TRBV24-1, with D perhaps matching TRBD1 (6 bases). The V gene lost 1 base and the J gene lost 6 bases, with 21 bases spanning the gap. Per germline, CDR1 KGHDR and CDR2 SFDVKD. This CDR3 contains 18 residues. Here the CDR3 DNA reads TGTGCCACCAGTGATTTAACCGCGATGAGGGGGGCGCGTCAGCCCCAGCATTTT. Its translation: CATSDLTAMRGARQPQHF.

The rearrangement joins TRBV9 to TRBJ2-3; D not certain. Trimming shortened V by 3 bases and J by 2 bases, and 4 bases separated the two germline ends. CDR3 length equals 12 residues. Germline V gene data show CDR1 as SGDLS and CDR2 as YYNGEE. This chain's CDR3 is CASSAPTDTQYF. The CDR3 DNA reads TGTGCCAGCAGCGCCCCCACAGATACGCAGTATTTT.

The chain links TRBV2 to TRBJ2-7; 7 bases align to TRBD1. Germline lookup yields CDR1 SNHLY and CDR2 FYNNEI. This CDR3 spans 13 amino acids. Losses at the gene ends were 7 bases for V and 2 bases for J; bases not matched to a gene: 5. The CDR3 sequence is CASNRDSTYEQYV. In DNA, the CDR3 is TGTGCCAGCAACCGGGACAGCACCTACGAGCAGTACGTC.

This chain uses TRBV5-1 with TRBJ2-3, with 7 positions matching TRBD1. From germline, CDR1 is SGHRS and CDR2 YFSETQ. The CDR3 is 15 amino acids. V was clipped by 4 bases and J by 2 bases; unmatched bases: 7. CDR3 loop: CASSPGTVLTDTQYF. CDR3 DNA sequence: TGCGCCAGCAGCCCCGGGACAGTACTCACAGATACGCAGTATTTT.

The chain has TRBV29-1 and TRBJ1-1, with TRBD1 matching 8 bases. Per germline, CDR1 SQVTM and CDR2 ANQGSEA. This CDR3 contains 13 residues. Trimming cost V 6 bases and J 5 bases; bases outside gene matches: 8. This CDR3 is CSVKDRGETEAFF. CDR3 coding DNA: TGCAGCGTGAAAGACAGGGGAGAGACTGAAGCTTTCTTT.

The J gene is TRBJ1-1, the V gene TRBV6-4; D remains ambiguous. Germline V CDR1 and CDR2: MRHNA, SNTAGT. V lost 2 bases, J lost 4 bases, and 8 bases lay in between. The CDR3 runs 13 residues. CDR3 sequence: CASSDGGRTEAFF. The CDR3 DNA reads TGTGCCAGCAGTGACGGCGGGCGCACTGAAGCTTTCTTT.